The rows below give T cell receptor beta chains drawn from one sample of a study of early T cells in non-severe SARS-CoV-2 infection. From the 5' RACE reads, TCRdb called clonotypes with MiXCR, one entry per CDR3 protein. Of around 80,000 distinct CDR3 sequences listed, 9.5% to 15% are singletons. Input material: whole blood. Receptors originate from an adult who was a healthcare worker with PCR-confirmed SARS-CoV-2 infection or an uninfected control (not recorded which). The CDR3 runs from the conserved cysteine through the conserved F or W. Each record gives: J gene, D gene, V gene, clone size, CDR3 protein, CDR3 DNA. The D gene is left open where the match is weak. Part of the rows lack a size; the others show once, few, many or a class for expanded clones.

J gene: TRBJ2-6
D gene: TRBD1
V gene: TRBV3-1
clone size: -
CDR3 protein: CASSLSTGTGGSGANVLTF
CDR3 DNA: TGTGCCAGCAGCCTATCTACCGGGACAGGGGGCTCTGGGGCCAACGTCCTGACTTTC

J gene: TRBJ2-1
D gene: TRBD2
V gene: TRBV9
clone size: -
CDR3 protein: CASSVAASGYNEQFF
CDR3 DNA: TGTGCCAGCAGCGTAGCCGCTAGCGGGTACAATGAGCAGTTCTTC

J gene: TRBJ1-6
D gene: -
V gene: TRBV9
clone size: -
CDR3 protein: CASSTLDWGNSPLHF
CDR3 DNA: TGTGCCAGCAGCACATTGGACTGGGGGAATTCACCCCTCCACTTT

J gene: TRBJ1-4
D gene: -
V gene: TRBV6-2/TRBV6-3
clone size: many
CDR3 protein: CASSYAGLSNEKLFF
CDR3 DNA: TGTGCCAGCAGTTACGCAGGACTATCTAATGAAAAACTGTTTTTT

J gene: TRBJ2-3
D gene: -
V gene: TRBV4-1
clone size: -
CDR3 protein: CASSQERLHTDTQYF
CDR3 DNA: TGCGCCAGCAGCCAAGAAAGGTTGCACACAGATACGCAGTATTTT

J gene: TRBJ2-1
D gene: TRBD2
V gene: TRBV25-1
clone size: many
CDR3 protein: CASSLGLANEQFF
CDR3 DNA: TGTGCCAGCAGCCTTGGACTAGCCAATGAGCAGTTCTTC

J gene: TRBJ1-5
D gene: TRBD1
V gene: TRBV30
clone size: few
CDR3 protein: CAWSRQGREPQHF
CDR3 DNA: TGTGCCTGGAGCCGACAGGGAAGGGAGCCCCAGCATTTT

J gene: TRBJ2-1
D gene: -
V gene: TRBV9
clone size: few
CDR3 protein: CASSVVEAFGNEQFF
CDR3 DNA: TGTGCCAGCAGCGTAGTGGAAGCTTTCGGCAATGAGCAGTTCTTC

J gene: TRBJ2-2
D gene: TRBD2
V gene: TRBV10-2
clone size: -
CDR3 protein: CASSDPSGRARTGELFF
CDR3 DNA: TGCGCCAGCAGTGACCCTAGCGGGAGGGCCCGGACCGGGGAGCTGTTTTTT

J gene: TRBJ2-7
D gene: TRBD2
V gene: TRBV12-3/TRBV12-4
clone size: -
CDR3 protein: CASSPRTSGTSYEQYF
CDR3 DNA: TGTGCCAGCAGTCCTCGGACTAGCGGGACCTCCTACGAGCAGTACTTC

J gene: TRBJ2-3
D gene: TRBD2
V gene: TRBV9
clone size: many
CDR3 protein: CASSVATSSGGQLDTQYF
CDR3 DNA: TGTGCCAGCAGCGTAGCTACGTCTAGCGGGGGTCAGCTCGATACGCAGTATTTT

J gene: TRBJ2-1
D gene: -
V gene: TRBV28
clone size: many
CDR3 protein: CASSFMAASYNEQFF
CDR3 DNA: TGTGCCAGCAGTTTCATGGCAGCCTCCTACAATGAGCAGTTCTTC

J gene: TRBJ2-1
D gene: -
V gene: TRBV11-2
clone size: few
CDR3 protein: CASSLGGHYYNEQFF
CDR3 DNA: TGTGCCAGCAGCTTGGGAGGACACTACTACAATGAGCAGTTCTTC

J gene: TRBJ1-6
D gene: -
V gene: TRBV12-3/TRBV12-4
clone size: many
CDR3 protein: CASSFSPYGDSPLHF
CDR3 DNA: TGTGCCAGCAGTTTCTCACCTTACGGAGACTCACCCCTCCACTTT

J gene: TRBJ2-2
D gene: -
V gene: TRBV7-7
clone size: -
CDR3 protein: CASSLIHQRVADTGELFF
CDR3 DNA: TGTGCCAGCAGCCTGATCCACCAGCGGGTAGCGGACACCGGGGAGCTGTTTTTT

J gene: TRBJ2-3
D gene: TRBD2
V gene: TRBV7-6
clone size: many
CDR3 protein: CASSLALAGPDTQYF
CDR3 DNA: TGTGCCAGCAGCTTAGCCCTAGCGGGGCCAGATACGCAGTATTTT

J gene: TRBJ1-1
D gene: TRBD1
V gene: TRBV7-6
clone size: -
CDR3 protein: CASSLDRGLEAFF
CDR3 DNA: TGTGCCAGCAGCTTGGACAGGGGGCTTGAAGCTTTCTTT

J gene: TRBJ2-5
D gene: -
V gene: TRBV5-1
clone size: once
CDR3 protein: CASSLYSGDQETQYF
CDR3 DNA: TGCGCCAGCAGCTTGTATTCAGGGGATCAAGAGACCCAGTACTTC

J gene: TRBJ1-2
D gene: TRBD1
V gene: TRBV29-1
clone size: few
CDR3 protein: CSVELGTGDGYGYTF
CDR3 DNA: TGCAGCGTTGAATTGGGGACAGGGGACGGCTATGGCTACACCTTC

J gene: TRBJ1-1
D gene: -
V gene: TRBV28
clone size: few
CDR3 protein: CASSARGMNTEAFF
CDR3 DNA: TGTGCCAGCAGTGCCAGGGGCATGAACACTGAAGCTTTCTTT

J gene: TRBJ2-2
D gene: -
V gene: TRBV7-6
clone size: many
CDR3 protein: CASSLAGPGELFF
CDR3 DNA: TGTGCCAGCAGCTTAGCCGGGCCCGGGGAGCTGTTTTTT

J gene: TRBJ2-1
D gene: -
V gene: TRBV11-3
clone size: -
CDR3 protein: CASSFRRLDAEQFF
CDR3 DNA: TGTGCCAGCAGCTTCCGTCGACTAGATGCTGAGCAGTTCTTC

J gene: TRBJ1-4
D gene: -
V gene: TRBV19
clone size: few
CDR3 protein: CATQAVDEKLFF
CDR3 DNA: TGTGCCACCCAGGCGGTTGATGAAAAACTGTTTTTT

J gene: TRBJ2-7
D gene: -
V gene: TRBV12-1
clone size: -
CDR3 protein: CASRWFFKLSTGSSYEQYF
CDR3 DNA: TGTGCCAGCAGATGGTTTTTTAAACTCTCCACAGGAAGCTCCTACGAGCAGTACTTC

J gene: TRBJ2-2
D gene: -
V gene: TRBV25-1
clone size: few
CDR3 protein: CASSEWRTSIGELFF
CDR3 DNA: TGTGCCAGCAGTGAATGGAGGACCTCCATCGGGGAGCTGTTTTTT

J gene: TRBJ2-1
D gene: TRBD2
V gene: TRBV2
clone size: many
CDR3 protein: CASSPSGRLYNEQFF
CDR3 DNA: TGTGCCAGCAGCCCGAGCGGGAGGCTCTACAATGAGCAGTTCTTC

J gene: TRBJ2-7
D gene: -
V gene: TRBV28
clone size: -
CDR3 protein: CATISGQGAYEQYF
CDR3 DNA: TGTGCCACCATATCTGGGCAGGGAGCCTACGAGCAGTACTTC

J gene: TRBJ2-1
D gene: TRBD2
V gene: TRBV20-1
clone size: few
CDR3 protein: CSASGRTSGRAGEQFF
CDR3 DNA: TGCAGTGCTTCTGGCCGGACTAGCGGGAGGGCCGGTGAGCAGTTCTTC

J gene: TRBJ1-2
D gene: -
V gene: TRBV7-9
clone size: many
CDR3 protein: CASSLGQGPTNYGYTF
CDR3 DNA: TGTGCCAGCAGCTTGGGGCAGGGGCCCACTAACTATGGCTACACCTTC

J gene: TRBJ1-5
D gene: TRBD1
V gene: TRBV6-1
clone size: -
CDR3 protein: CAAHVLQGVRQPQHF
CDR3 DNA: TGTGCCGCGCACGTCTTACAGGGGGTACGGCAGCCCCAGCATTTT

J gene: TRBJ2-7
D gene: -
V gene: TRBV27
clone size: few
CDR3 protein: CASSLSSGDSSYEQYF
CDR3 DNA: TGTGCCAGCAGTTTATCATCCGGTGACAGTTCCTACGAGCAGTACTTC

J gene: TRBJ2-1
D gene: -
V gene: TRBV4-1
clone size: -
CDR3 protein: CASSQDLTAVYMKQFF
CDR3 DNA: TGCGCCAGCAGCCAAGATTTGACAGCGGTGTATATGAAGCAGTTCTTC

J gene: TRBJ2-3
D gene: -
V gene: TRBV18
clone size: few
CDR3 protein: CASSPDGSRTDTQYF
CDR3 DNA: TGTGCCAGCTCACCTGACGGATCACGCACAGATACGCAGTATTTT

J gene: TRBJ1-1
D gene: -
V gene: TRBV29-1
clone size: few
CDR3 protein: CSVARAGAEAFF
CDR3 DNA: TGCAGCGTTGCCAGGGCGGGAGCTGAAGCTTTCTTT

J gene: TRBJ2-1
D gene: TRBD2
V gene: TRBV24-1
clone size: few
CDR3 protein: CATSDFRTSGFLSEQFF
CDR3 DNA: TGTGCCACCAGTGACTTCCGGACTAGCGGGTTTTTATCTGAGCAGTTCTTC

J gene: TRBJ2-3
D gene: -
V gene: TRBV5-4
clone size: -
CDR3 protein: CASSSTGIPSDTQYF
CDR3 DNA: TGTGCCAGCAGCTCTACAGGGATCCCCTCCGATACGCAGTATTTT

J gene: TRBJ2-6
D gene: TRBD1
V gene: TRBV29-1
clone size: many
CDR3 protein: CSVELGQYSGANVLTF
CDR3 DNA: TGCAGCGTTGAGCTGGGACAGTACTCTGGGGCCAACGTCCTGACTTTC

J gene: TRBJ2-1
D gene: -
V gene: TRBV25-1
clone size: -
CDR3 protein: CASSVGGGFNEQFF
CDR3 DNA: TGTGCCAGCAGTGTAGGGGGGGGGTTCAATGAGCAGTTCTTC

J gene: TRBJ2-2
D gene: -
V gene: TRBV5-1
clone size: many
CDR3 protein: CASSDGTANTGELFF
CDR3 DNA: TGCGCCAGCAGCGACGGGACCGCGAACACCGGGGAGCTGTTTTTT

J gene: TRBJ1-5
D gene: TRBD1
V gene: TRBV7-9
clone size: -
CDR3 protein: CASSHPPGTGGPYNQPQHF
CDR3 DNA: TGTGCCAGCAGCCACCCGCCCGGGACAGGGGGGCCCTACAATCAGCCCCAGCATTTT

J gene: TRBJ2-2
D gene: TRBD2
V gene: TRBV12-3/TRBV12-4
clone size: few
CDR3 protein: CASRPGLANTGELFF
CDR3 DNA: TGTGCCAGCAGGCCGGGACTAGCGAACACCGGGGAGCTGTTTTTT

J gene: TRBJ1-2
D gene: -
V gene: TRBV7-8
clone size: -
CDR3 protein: CASSSGPGGYGYTF
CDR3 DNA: TGTGCCAGCAGCTCCGGACCGGGGGGGTATGGCTACACCTTC

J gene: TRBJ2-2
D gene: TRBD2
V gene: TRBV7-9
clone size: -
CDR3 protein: CASSDRLAGEAGELFF
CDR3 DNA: TGTGCCAGCAGCGACCGACTAGCGGGAGAGGCCGGGGAGCTGTTTTTT

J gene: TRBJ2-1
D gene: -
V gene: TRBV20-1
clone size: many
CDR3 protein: CSAQTSSYNEQFF
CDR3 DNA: TGCAGTGCCCAGACTTCTTCCTACAATGAGCAGTTCTTC

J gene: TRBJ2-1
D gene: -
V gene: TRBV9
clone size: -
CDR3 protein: CASSAALDEQFF
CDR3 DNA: TGTGCCAGCAGCGCTGCCCTGGATGAGCAGTTCTTC